The 26 T cell receptor beta chains presented below share a single source sample, sequenced in a study of T cell responses to AZD1222 COVID-19 vaccine. Profiled with immunoSEQ multiplex PCR; TCRdb holds only in-frame clones, not every one. The table records 130,000 or so clones, more than 85% of them present only once. This material consisted of peripheral blood, taken on day 0 of AZD1222 vaccination. These receptors were obtained from an adult in good health.

The chain joins TRBV18 to TRBJ2-5; no clear D gene. Deletions cut 3 bases from V and 1 base from J, with 6 bases between. Germline V gives CDR1 KGHSH, CDR2 LQKENI. CDR3 size: 13 residues. Here the CDR3 reads CASSPGFQETQYF. DNA of the CDR3: TGTGCCAGCTCACCCGGATTCCAAGAGACCCAGTACTTC.

The chain recombines TRBV5-4 with TRBJ1-2; 7 positions agree with TRBD1. CDR1 is SGHNT, CDR2 YYREEE, per germline (reference sequence). CDR3 length equals 15 residues. The V gene end was trimmed by 4 bases and the J gene end by 4 bases; junction bases not matched to a gene: 10. The CDR3 region has the DNA TGTGCCAGCAGCACCTTAAATGACAGGGCCTATGGCTACACCTTC. Its translation is CASSTLNDRAYGYTF.

The J gene is TRBJ2-7, the V gene TRBV19, with TRBD1 identical over 7 bases. With V trimmed by 5 bases and J by 3 bases, 4 bases remained unmatched. The CDR3 runs 13 residues. Germline CDR1 and CDR2: LNHDA and SQIVND (reference sequence). The CDR3, as DNA: TGTGCCAGTAGTCCATGGGACAGCTACGAGCAGTACTTC. Protein sequence: CASSPWDSYEQYF.

This chain connects TRBV24-1 to TRBJ2-7; 7 bases are a match to TRBD1. Germline V gives CDR1 KGHDR, CDR2 SFDVKD. Trimming cost V 10 bases and J 4 bases; bases outside gene matches: 3. The CDR3 runs to 11 residues. The CDR3, as DNA: TGTGCCACAGCGGACAGGTACGAGCAGTACTTC. As protein: CATADRYEQYF.

The genes are TRBV5-4 and TRBJ2-7; 14 bases align to TRBD2. Losses at the gene ends were 0 bases for V and 7 bases for J; bases not matched to a gene: 3. The length of the CDR3 is 15 residues. Germline CDR1 SGHNT, CDR2 YYREEE (reference sequence). The CDR3 loop reads CASSLGLAGGAEQYF. The DNA for the CDR3 is TGTGCCAGCAGCTTGGGACTAGCGGGAGGGGCTGAGCAGTACTTC.

This clone was observed once. The rearrangement joins TRBV28 to TRBJ1-2, with TRBD1 matching 7 bases. There are 12 residues in the CDR3. In germline, CDR1 is MDHEN, CDR2 SYDVKM. Unmatched junction bases numbered 5, after V lost 6 bases and J lost 7 bases. The CDR3, as DNA: TGTGCCAGCAGGCCCGCAGGGGGTGGCTACACCTTC. Amino acids: CASRPAGGGYTF.

This clone has a single count. The rearrangement joins TRBV12-3 or TRBV12-4 to TRBJ1-2; TRBD1 might be the D (5 bases). This CDR3 has 13 residues. V shed 1 base and J shed 4 bases, with 7 bases lying between them. The CDR3 spells CASSLEQVYGYTF. In nucleotides, the CDR3 is TGTGCCAGCAGTTTAGAACAGGTCTATGGCTACACCTTC.

The chain joins TRBV19 to TRBJ1-1, with D maybe TRBD1 (5 bases). The V and J ends lost 6 bases and 1 base respectively, with 9 bases between them. Germline V CDR1 and CDR2: LNHDA, SQIVND (reference sequence). The CDR3 has 13 residues. The CDR3 here is CASSRDGNTEAFF. CDR3 in DNA: TGTGCCAGTAGCAGGGACGGGAACACTGAAGCTTTCTTT.

This clone is a singleton in its sample. V and J are TRBV29-1 and TRBJ1-1; D gene uncertain. CDR3 length: 11 residues. The V end was cut by 7 bases, the J end by 1 base, with 7 bases between. Germline V CDR1 and CDR2: SQVTM, ANQGSEA. The DNA for the CDR3 is TGCAGCGGAACAGCGAACACTGAAGCTTTCTTT. Residues: CSGTANTEAFF.

The chain couples TRBV2 to TRBJ2-1; D is unclear. The CDR3 runs to 11 residues. The V gene's germline CDR1 is SNHLY and CDR2 FYNNEI. V lost 8 bases and J 8 bases, leaving 10 bases between the germline ends. The DNA of the CDR3 is TGTGCCAGCGGACCCGAACATGAGCAGTTCTTC. Protein product: CASGPEHEQFF. The whole variable domain, remainder taken from reference TRBV2 and TRBJ2-1, is EPEVTQTPSHQVTQMGQEVILRCVPISNHLYFYWYRQILGQKVEFLVSFYNNEISEKSEIFDDQFSVERPDGSNFTLKIRSTKLEDSAMYFCASGPEHEQFFGPGTRLTVL.

The chain employs TRBV2 and TRBJ1-1, with D tentatively TRBD1 (6 bases). This CDR3 comprises 13 residues. In germline, CDR1 is SNHLY, CDR2 FYNNEI. Between the trimmed V and J ends, which lost 11 bases and 1 base, there was a span of 14 bases. The CDR3 nucleotides are TGTGCCGGCGAAAGGACAGCGAACACTGAAGCTTTCTTT. Translation gives CAGERTANTEAFF.

The rearrangement links TRBV28 to TRBJ2-5, with D unclear. Germline V gene sequence: CDR1 MDHEN, CDR2 SYDVKM. V dropped 5 bases and J dropped 13 bases, with 14 bases sitting between them. The CDR3 covers 11 residues. CDR3 loop: CASSLRQEPYF. The CDR3 DNA reads as TGTGCCAGCAGTCTTCGACAAGAACCGTACTTC.

This clone was detected once. The genes are TRBV7-8 and TRBJ1-4; D is undetermined. Trimming pared 1 base from V and 8 bases from J, leaving 8 bases between. The length of the CDR3 is 13 residues. Germline loops: CDR1 SGHVS, CDR2 FQNEAQ. CDR3 loop: CASSLGASEKLFF. Here the CDR3 DNA reads TGTGCCAGCAGCTTAGGTGCTTCCGAAAAACTGTTTTTT.

The CDR3 DNA is TGTGCCAGCAGTTACAGTCGGGGGGTCAAGGGCTACACCTTC. As protein: CASSYSRGVKGYTF. The V gene is TRBV6-5, the J gene TRBJ1-2, with D perhaps TRBD1 (5 bases). CDR3 length: 14 residues. The germline V gene has CDR1 MNHEY and CDR2 SVGAGI. V shed 2 bases and J shed 8 bases, with 15 bases lying between them.

The V call is TRBV6-5, the J call TRBJ2-1, with D perhaps matching TRBD1 (5 bases). This CDR3 comprises 13 residues. V shed 6 bases and J shed 2 bases, with 8 bases lying between them. In germline, CDR1 is MNHEY, CDR2 SVGAGI. DNA for the CDR3: TGTGCCAGCAGCCCGACAGCCTACAATGAGCAGTTCTTC. Translating it yields CASSPTAYNEQFF.

This clone was observed a single time. The chain recombines TRBV19 with TRBJ1-4; TRBD1 matches at 7 bases. V trimming: 4 bases; J trimming: 7 bases; junction bases outside the gene matches: 9. The CDR3 is made up of 15 amino acids. Germline-derived CDR1 and CDR2 are LNHDA and SQIVND (reference sequence). The CDR3 spells CASSRSPGTAEKLFF. The DNA of the CDR3 is TGTGCCAGTAGTAGAAGCCCCGGGACAGCTGAAAAACTGTTTTTT.

The chain has TRBV7-3 and TRBJ1-4; D is ambiguous. The V gene's germline CDR1 is SGHTA and CDR2 FQGTGA. The CDR3 consists of 16 residues. V lost 2 bases and J lost 4, with 14 bases in between. For the CDR3, the DNA is TGTGCCAGCAGCTTAGAACGCGGTAATATTAATGAAAAACTGTTTTTT. Translation gives CASSLERGNINEKLFF.

The V gene is TRBV9, the J gene TRBJ1-2; 7 nucleotides line up with TRBD1. The CDR3 is made up of 15 amino acids. With 4 bases clipped from V and 3 bases from J, the junction kept 9 bases outside the gene matches. Looked up from germline, CDR1 is SGDLS and CDR2 is YYNGEE. The CDR3 DNA reads as TGTGCCAGCAGCCCGACCGGACAGGTCGACTATGGCTACACCTTC. Its translation: CASSPTGQVDYGYTF.

This chain joins TRBV27 and TRBJ1-1; D is unresolved. V was shortened by 6 bases and J by 8 bases, with 10 bases between the two germline ends. The CDR3 consists of 11 residues. Looked up from germline, CDR1 is MNHEY and CDR2 is SMNVEV (reference sequence). The CDR3 sequence is CASRGFSEAFF. The CDR3 DNA is TGTGCCAGCAGGGGATTCTCGGAAGCTTTCTTT.

This clone was recorded only once. The chain combines TRBV4-3 with TRBJ2-1; 8 bases line up with TRBD2. The CDR3 is made up of 15 amino acids. Germline V gives CDR1 LGHNA, CDR2 YSLEER. J was trimmed by 5 bases and V by 0 bases; bases with no gene match: 3. The CDR3 DNA is TGCGCCAGCAGCCAAGATGGACTAGCCAACAATGAGCAGTTCTTC. Translation gives CASSQDGLANNEQFF.

The gene calls are TRBV5-6 and TRBJ1-5, with a possible D match to TRBD1 (5 bases). V was clipped by 5 bases and J by 0 bases, with 9 bases between them. CDR3 length: 14 amino acids. In germline, CDR1 is SGHDT, CDR2 YYEEEE. CDR3 DNA: TGTGCCAGCAGTTCGGGACCTAGCAATCAGCCCCAGCATTTT. It specifies CASSSGPSNQPQHF. The full variable domain, with the rest looked up from reference TRBV5-6 and TRBJ1-5, is DAGVTQSPTHLIKTRGQQVTLRCSPKSGHDTVSWYQQALGQGPQFIFQYYEEEERQRGNFPDRFSGHQFPNYSSELNVNALLLGDSALYLCASSSGPSNQPQHFGDGTRLSIL.

The chain is built from TRBV28 and TRBJ2-1; 7 bases fit TRBD1. Germline V gene sequence: CDR1 MDHEN, CDR2 SYDVKM. CDR3 length: 15 amino acids. After removal of 7 bases from V and 4 bases from J, the junction contained 10 bases not matched to a gene. CDR3 loop: CASTVVGGGYNEQFF. The CDR3 DNA follows: TGTGCCAGCACCGTCGTAGGGGGCGGTTACAATGAGCAGTTCTTC.

The chain is built from TRBV29-1 and TRBJ2-1; the match to TRBD2 covers 11 bases. Trimming cost V 6 bases and J 5 bases; bases outside gene matches: 3. The CDR3 is 13 residues long. Germline V lookup: CDR1 SQVTM, CDR2 ANQGSEA. The CDR3 bases are TGCAGCGTCCTGGGACTAGCGGACAATGAGCAGTTCTTC. It encodes CSVLGLADNEQFF.

This chain joins TRBV3-1 (or the pseudogene TRBV3-2) and TRBJ1-1; TRBD1 might be the D (6 bases). This CDR3 contains 13 residues. V was cut by 3 bases and J by 8 bases, with 13 bases left in between. Germline V gene sequence: CDR1 LGHDT, CDR2 YNNKEL (reference sequence). The CDR3 DNA reads as TGTGCCAGCAGCCAGGCGGGGGGCGGGGAAGCTTTCTTT. This codes for CASSQAGGGEAFF.

This chain links TRBV7-9 with TRBJ2-4; 10 bases are shared with TRBD2. The CDR3 contains 17 residues. Trimming took 4 bases from V and 6 from J; bases not matched to a gene: 12. The germline gives CDR1 SEHNR, CDR2 FQNEAQ (reference sequence). CDR3 amino acids: CASSSTEGLAASNIQYF. CDR3 sequence (DNA): TGTGCCAGCAGCTCGACTGAAGGACTAGCGGCCTCAAACATTCAGTACTTC.

The chain is built from TRBV5-6 and TRBJ1-4, with 11 bases matching TRBD1. With 4 bases clipped from V and 8 bases from J, the junction kept 10 bases outside the gene matches. The CDR3 is 16 amino acids. Germline V gene data show CDR1 as SGHDT and CDR2 as YYEEEE. This chain's CDR3 is CASSPLGQGDREKLFF. The DNA of the CDR3 is TGTGCCAGCAGCCCCTTGGGACAGGGGGACAGGGAAAAACTGTTTTTT.